The T cell receptor (beta chain) under discussion was sequenced for a study of T cells in Graves' hyperthyroidism and ophthalmopathy. Amplified regions were TCR beta CDR3 sequences from RNA transcripts. The HTBI primer set was used in a first-round RT-PCR of the TCR CDR3. TCRdb analysed the multiplex PCR reads with MiXCR anew, one entry per CDR3 protein. The sample gives about 640,000 distinct CDR3 sequences, less than 25% of which show up once; about 35% is in the top ten. This clonotype was found a few times. The sequenced material came from blood. This TCR derives from a man younger than 40 with Graves' ophthalmopathy.

The CDR3 loop reads CSARTELRNQPQHF. In nucleotides, the CDR3 is TGCAGTGCACGGACCGAGCTCAGAAATCAGCCCCAGCATTTT. The chain joins TRBV20-1 to TRBJ1-5; D is ambiguous. The germline V gene has CDR1 DFQATT and CDR2 SNEGSKA (reference sequence). Trimming took 6 bases from V and 4 from J, leaving 16 bases between them. The CDR3 contains 14 residues.